These T cell receptor beta chains were read from a single sample in a study of CD8 T cells in ankylosing spondylitis. TCRdb re-called the 5' RACE reads through MiXCR, storing one row per CDR3 protein. The sample lists about 400,000 distinct CDR3 sequences; roughly 20% were seen once. The sequenced sample was blood, either unsorted or a sorted T cell fraction (not recorded which). The receptors originated from a male donor with ankylosing spondylitis or in good health (not recorded which). Both conserved end residues are part of each CDR3. D genes are given only for firm matches. Not every row has a clone size; where given, it reads once, few, many or a size class.

j_call,d_call,v_call,clone_size,cdr3_nt,cdr3_aa
TRBJ2-7,NA,TRBV10-1,once,TGCGCCAGCAGTGGGGGACAAATGACGTGTGAGCAGTACTTC,CASSGGQMTCEQYF
TRBJ1-4,NA,TRBV10-3,few,TGTGCCATCAGTGAGTCTGGACAGACTAATGAAAAACTGTTTTTT,CAISESGQTNEKLFF
TRBJ1-5,TRBD1,TRBV29-1,NA,TGCAGCGATGGACAGGGAAGAAGTAGCAATCAGCCCCAGCATTTT,CSDGQGRSSNQPQHF
TRBJ2-3,NA,TRBV11-2,many,TGTGCCAGCAGCCTTGTAGGCGACACAGATACGCAGTATTTT,CASSLVGDTDTQYF
TRBJ2-7,TRBD2,TRBV10-3,NA,TGTGCCACTGCTAGCGGGGGGGAGTACGAGCAGTACTTC,CATASGGEYEQYF
TRBJ2-3,TRBD1,TRBV7-2,NA,TGTGCCAGCAGCCCTTCAACAGGGGTAATGGGCACAGATACGCAGTATTTT,CASSPSTGVMGTDTQYF
TRBJ2-1,NA,TRBV5-6,few,TGTGCCAGCAGCTTGTACGGAAGGGGGCAGTTCTTC,CASSLYGRGQFF
TRBJ2-3,TRBD2,TRBV6-5,NA,TGTGCCAGCAGTTACACTAGCGGGGAAACAGATACGCAGTATTTT,CASSYTSGETDTQYF
TRBJ2-7,TRBD1,TRBV30,NA,TGTGCCTGGGATCCTGGACAGGGAATAGGCGAGCAGTACTTC,CAWDPGQGIGEQYF
TRBJ2-7,NA,TRBV28,NA,TGTGCCAGCAGTTTCCGGGGACCGCGTGAGCAGTACTTC,CASSFRGPREQYF
TRBJ2-7,NA,TRBV29-1,few,TGCAGCGTTGAAGCGGGCGTCGAGCAGTACTTC,CSVEAGVEQYF
TRBJ2-5,NA,TRBV5-1,NA,TGCGCCAGCGGACCAGCGGTGACGGAGACCCAGTACTTC,CASGPAVTETQYF
TRBJ2-1,TRBD1,TRBV10-3,NA,TGTGCCATCAGTGAGTCGGTTGAGGGGACAGAAAACAATGAGCAGTTCTTC,CAISESVEGTENNEQFF
TRBJ2-7,NA,TRBV15,few,TGTGCCACCAGCAAAGAGGGCCGGGACGAGCAGTACTTC,CATSKEGRDEQYF
TRBJ2-5,NA,TRBV20-1,NA,TGCAGTGCTCCTACGTCCGTGGGCGAGACCCAGTACTTC,CSAPTSVGETQYF
TRBJ1-5,TRBD1,TRBV10-2,NA,TGCGCCAGCAGTATGACAGGGGTTTCTGGTCAGCCCCAGCATTTT,CASSMTGVSGQPQHF
TRBJ2-3,TRBD2,TRBV28,NA,TGTGCCAGCAGTCCGGGACTAGAGAGGACAGATACGCAGTATTTT,CASSPGLERTDTQYF